What follows are 16 T cell receptor beta chains derived from one specimen sequenced in a study of cytomegalovirus exposure and HLA in healthy donors. Repertoires were generated with immunoSEQ multiplex PCR, while TCRdb's copy carries only in-frame clones and drops some. The sample has fewer than 200,000 clones, 86% seen once. The sample comprised PBMCs. The receptors come from a man younger than 40 in good health and CMV-seropositive.

The J gene is TRBJ2-5, the V gene TRBV19; TRBD2 might be the D (6 bases). Looked up from germline, CDR1 is LNHDA and CDR2 is SQIVND (reference sequence). The CDR3 contains 13 residues. Trimming removed 8 bases at V and 2 bases at J, with 12 bases between. CDR3 DNA sequence: TGTGCCAGTGACTCTAGCGAGCAAGAGACCCAGTACTTC. Translating gives CASDSSEQETQYF.

This sequence joins TRBV7-6 and TRBJ2-7; D is perhaps TRBD1 (7 bases). V was shortened by 6 bases and J by 3 bases, with 18 bases between the two germline ends. The length of the CDR3 is 15 residues. The germline gives CDR1 SGHVS, CDR2 FNYEAQ. The CDR3 is CASSRRGRGDYEQYF. In nucleotides, the CDR3 is TGTGCCAGCAGTCGACGAGGCAGGGGGGACTACGAGCAGTACTTC.

This clone has only a few counts. The chain is built from TRBV5-1 and TRBJ2-7, with a tentative D call TRBD2 (6 bases). The CDR3 extends over 14 amino acids. Germline-derived CDR1 and CDR2 are SGHRS and YFSETQ. The V end lost 3 bases, the J end lost 3 bases, and 13 bases lay between the germline ends. The CDR3 region has the DNA TGCGCCAGCAGCTACCGGGACTGGGACTACGAGCAGTACTTC. Translating gives CASSYRDWDYEQYF.

The J gene is TRBJ2-1, the V gene TRBV5-1; D remains ambiguous. The CDR3 loop spans 12 amino acids. V gave up 2 bases and J gave up 8 bases, with 8 bases separating them. Per germline, CDR1 SGHRS and CDR2 YFSETQ. CDR3 region: CASSFPSDEQFF. The CDR3 DNA reads as TGCGCCAGCAGCTTCCCCAGCGATGAGCAGTTCTTC.

The V gene is TRBV7-6, the J gene TRBJ2-1; D is unresolved. Germline CDR1 reads SGHVS; CDR2 reads FNYEAQ. The CDR3 is 12 amino acids. V lost 4 bases, J lost 2 bases, and 3 bases lay in between. CDR3 DNA sequence: TGTGCCAGCAGCTCCACCTACAATGAGCAGTTCTTC. Protein sequence: CASSSTYNEQFF.

This clone appeared once. V and J are TRBV7-9 and TRBJ1-1; TRBD1 matches at 9 bases. Unmatched junction bases numbered 7, after V lost 5 bases and J lost 6 bases. Germline loops: CDR1 SEHNR, CDR2 FQNEAQ (reference sequence). The CDR3 spans 14 residues. CDR3 residues: CASSPGQGTPEAFF. CDR3 DNA: TGTGCCAGCAGCCCGGGACAGGGCACGCCTGAAGCTTTCTTT.

The chain links TRBV30 to TRBJ1-2; D is ambiguous. The CDR3 covers 14 residues. Germline V gene data show CDR1 as GTSNPN and CDR2 as SVGIG (reference sequence). The germline V and J ends were trimmed by 0 bases and 2 bases, with 10 bases remaining between them. In nucleotides, the CDR3 is TGTGCCTGGAGTGTACATCCCCTGAACTATGGCTACACCTTC. Translating gives CAWSVHPLNYGYTF.

The chain uses TRBV11-3 and TRBJ2-1, with 9 bases aligning to TRBD1. The CDR3 has 14 amino acids. Germline V gene lookup returns CDR1 SGHNT and CDR2 YENEEA. J was trimmed by 9 bases and V by 1 base; bases with no gene match: 4. As DNA, the CDR3 is TGTGCCAGCAGCTTAGCGTCGACAGGGGGTGAGCAGTTCTTC. Its translation is CASSLASTGGEQFF. Supplemented by reference TRBV11-3 and TRBJ2-1, the full variable domain reads EAGVVQSPRYKIIEKKQPVAFWCNPISGHNTLYWYLQNLGQGPELLIRYENEEAVDDSQLPKDRFSAERLKGVDSTLKIQPAELGDSAVYLCASSLASTGGEQFFGPGTRLTVL.

The V gene is TRBV6-6, the J gene TRBJ2-3, with 9 bases matching TRBD1. Germline CDR1 MNHNY, CDR2 SVGAGI (reference sequence). V shed 5 bases and J 7 bases; nucleotides not matched to a gene: 10. This CDR3 spans 15 amino acids. CDR3 in amino acids: CASSPGTGPGYTQYF. In nucleotides, the CDR3 is TGTGCCAGCAGTCCTGGGACAGGGCCCGGGTATACGCAGTATTTT.

Comment on this clone: One junction end does not reproduce the germline sequence, and a read error may be involved. The V call is TRBV28, the J call TRBJ1-2; TRBD1 might be the D (6 bases). There are 12 residues in the CDR3. CDR1 is MDHEN and CDR2 is SYDVKM in the germline V gene. The CDR3 loop reads CAAAGGIGGYTF. Written as DNA, the CDR3 is TGCGCGGCCGCGGGGGGCATTGGTGGCTACACCTTC.

This sequence joins TRBV6-5 and TRBJ2-1; no clear D. In germline, CDR1 is MNHEY, CDR2 SVGAGI. The CDR3 totals 14 residues. V lost 0 bases and J 7 bases, leaving 10 bases between the germline ends. The CDR3: CASSYSVAGNEQFF. Written as DNA, the CDR3 is TGTGCCAGCAGTTACTCGGTAGCCGGGAATGAGCAGTTCTTC.

The chain joins TRBV6-5 to TRBJ1-3, with D uncertain. V was cut by 2 bases and J by 4 bases, with 12 bases left in between. Per the germline V gene, CDR1 is MNHEY and CDR2 is SVGAGI. The CDR3 length is 15 residues. CDR3 in amino acids: CASSYRWTRGNTIYF. CDR3 sequence (DNA): TGTGCCAGCAGTTACCGATGGACGAGGGGAAACACCATATATTTT.

This clone has just one count. The V call is TRBV29-1, the J call TRBJ2-4; the match to TRBD1 covers 9 bases. The ends lost 5 bases at V and 3 bases at J; junction bases unmatched: 8. There are 15 residues in the CDR3. CDR1 is SQVTM and CDR2 is ANQGSEA in the germline V gene. The CDR3 here is CSVSGQGYGKNIQYF. The CDR3 DNA follows: TGCAGCGTTTCGGGACAGGGATACGGCAAAAACATTCAGTACTTC.

V is TRBV19 and J is TRBJ1-3; a weak D match, TRBD1 (6 bases). This CDR3 is built from 13 residues. Germline V gene sequence: CDR1 LNHDA, CDR2 SQIVND (reference sequence). Trimming left V 6 bases short and J 8 bases short, with 14 bases between. The CDR3 sequence: CASRTNEGDTIYF. Written as DNA, the CDR3 is TGTGCCAGTAGGACCAATGAGGGGGACACCATATATTTT.

There are a few counts of this clone. The chain joins TRBV27 to TRBJ2-1; D unclear. The CDR3 contains 14 residues. V was pared by 3 bases and J by 5 bases, with 11 bases between. Germline V CDR1 and CDR2: MNHEY, SMNVEV (reference sequence). The CDR3 DNA reads as TGTGCCAGCAGTTTGATCCCCTCTAACAATGAGCAGTTCTTC. As protein: CASSLIPSNNEQFF.

The rearrangement uses TRBV19 and TRBJ1-2; D uncertain. This CDR3 region has 15 residues. Germline V lookup: CDR1 LNHDA, CDR2 SQIVND (reference sequence). Trimming removed 5 bases from V and 2 bases from J, with 15 bases in between. CDR3 DNA sequence: TGTGCCAGTAGTGACCATCGCGGGTCAAACTATGGCTACACCTTC. This sequence encodes CASSDHRGSNYGYTF.